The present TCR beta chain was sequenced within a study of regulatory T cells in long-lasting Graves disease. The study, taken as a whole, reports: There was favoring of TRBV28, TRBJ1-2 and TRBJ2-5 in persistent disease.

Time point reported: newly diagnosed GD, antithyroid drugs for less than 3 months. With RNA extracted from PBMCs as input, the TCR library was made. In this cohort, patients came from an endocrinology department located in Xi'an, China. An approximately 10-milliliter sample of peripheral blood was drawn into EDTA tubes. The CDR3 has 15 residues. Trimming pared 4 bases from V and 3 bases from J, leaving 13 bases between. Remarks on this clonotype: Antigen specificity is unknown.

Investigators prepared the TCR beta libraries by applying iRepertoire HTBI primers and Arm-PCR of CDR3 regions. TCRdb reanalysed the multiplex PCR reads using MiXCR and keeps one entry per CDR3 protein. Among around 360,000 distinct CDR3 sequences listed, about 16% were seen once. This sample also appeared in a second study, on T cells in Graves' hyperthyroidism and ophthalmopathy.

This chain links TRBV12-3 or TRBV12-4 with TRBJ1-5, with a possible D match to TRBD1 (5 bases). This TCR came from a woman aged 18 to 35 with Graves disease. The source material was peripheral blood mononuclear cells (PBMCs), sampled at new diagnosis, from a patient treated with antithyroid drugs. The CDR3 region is CASSSDRGHNQPQHF. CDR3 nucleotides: TGTGCCAGCAGTTCGGACCGGGGCCACAATCAGCCCCAGCATTTT.